The source of this T cell receptor beta chain is a study of blood T cells in healthy people across ages (dated by TCRdb to the mid-2010s). Regarding the study in general: In model experiments, template switching captured roughly one uniquely barcoded TCR beta cDNA molecule for every two T cells. To track age-related changes in TCR beta repertoire diversity, the study relied on deep sequencing normalized with unique cDNA molecular identifiers. Four age groups were formed from the donors: young (average approximately 15 years), middle-aged (roughly 38), aged (roughly 58) and long-lived (82). For two donors (one aged 18 to 29 and one aged 80 or older), the study analyzed two additional independent replicas of 1 million unique cDNA reads from the same blood draw. Donors of different ages were randomly distributed across sequencing lanes to avoid experimental bias.

Remarks on this clonotype: Its specific antigen is unknown. No much larger clonotype is one base removed from it; base qualities were not supplied.

The protocol used for the library was 5' RACE. This sample was sequenced with an Illumina HiSeq 2500. A second roughly 7 to 11 cycle PCR used a sample-barcoded 5' primer and a J-beta primer mix. Each TCR beta cDNA molecule received a unique molecular identifier from a template-switch 5' adaptor carrying 12 random nucleotides. Each sample yielded at least 3 million CDR3-containing paired-end reads. First-strand cDNA synthesis was performed from all RNA using the Mint cDNA synthesis kit, with priming by a TRBC-specific oligonucleotide. After uracil-DNA glycosylase treatment, a first 18-cycle PCR used universal primers M1SS and BC2_uni_R on all cDNA. In the source study's methods: For normalization, 1 million high-quality reads, each with a distinct molecular identifier, were randomly selected from each sample. Instead of being binned into consensus sequences, reads that shared molecular identifiers were thrown out. MiTCR, with a Q25 quality threshold and the strictest error-elimination algorithm, was used for CDR3 identification, clonotype clustering and error correction. A nonparametric unseen species model with Euler transformation was used to estimate a lower bound on total TCR beta diversity. TCRdb passed the public sequencing reads through fastp at Q25 and MiXCR, retaining productive beta sequences. CDR3 protein duplicates are merged, each entry listing the most common genes and DNA. The V and J calls reflect TCRdb's pipeline rather than the authors' work. For this sample the table gives some 1,500,000 distinct CDR3 sequences, of which 35% to 45% were detected only once. Under 5% of the sample is held by the ten biggest clonotypes.

V is reduced by 6 bases and J by 7 bases, leaving a spacing of 22 bases between them. There are 14 amino acids in the CDR3, from cysteine to phenylalanine inclusive. Solely the CDR3 DNA is kept, with 42 bases framed from the first base. The germline V gene gives CDR1 as SQVTM and CDR2 as ANQGSEA. The 39 donors, aged about 6 to 95 years, were systemically healthy Caucasian individuals from Russia. Each donor gave ten milliliters of peripheral blood, collected into EDTA-treated Vacutainer tubes. PBMCs were isolated by Ficoll-Paque density-gradient centrifugation, with at least 6 million obtained per sample. Total RNA, at least 5.5 micrograms per sample, was extracted from PBMCs with Trizol reagent. For every donor, an aliquot of PBMCs went through flow cytometry to measure the percentages of naive CD45RAhigh/CD27high T cells. What the work shows at the level of the full study, not this receptor alone: Bulk unsorted PBMC profiling prevented conclusive comparison of naive and antigen-experienced compartments. Total diversity estimates from one million sequenced T cells were considered lower bounds and underestimates. Because donor CMV infection status was unknown, age-related changes in expanded clonotypes were potentially confounded. Compared with the aged group, more naive CD4+ T cells, fewer expanded clones and increased TCR diversity were shown by the long-lived group, suggesting age selection. The percentage of naive T cells measured by flow cytometry correlated strongly with observed TCR beta diversity. As age increased, observed TCR beta diversity per million T cells dropped in a roughly linear way, and a significant reduction was already evident by age 40.

Sequences were obtained from blood. The clonotype comes from a woman aged 18-29 years in good health. The V and J genes are TRBV29-1 and TRBJ2-7; no D gene is confidently identified. DNA sequence: TGCAGCGTCTACCTGGGGTTAGCCGATAAGGAGCAGTACTTC. Its product reads: CSVYLGLADKEQYF.